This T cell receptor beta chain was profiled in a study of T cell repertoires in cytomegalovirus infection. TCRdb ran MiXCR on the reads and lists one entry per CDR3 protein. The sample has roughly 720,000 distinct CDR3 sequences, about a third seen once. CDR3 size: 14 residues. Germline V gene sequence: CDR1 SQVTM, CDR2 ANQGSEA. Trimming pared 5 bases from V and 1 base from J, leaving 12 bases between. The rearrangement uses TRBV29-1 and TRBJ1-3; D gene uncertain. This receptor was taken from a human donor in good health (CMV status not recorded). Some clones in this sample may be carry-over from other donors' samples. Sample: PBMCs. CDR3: CSVLTGDSGNTIYF. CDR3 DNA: TGCAGCGTTCTGACGGGAGATTCTGGAAACACCATATATTTT.